A selection of T cell receptor beta chains follows, all from one sample in a study of blood T cell repertoires in COVID-19. Assay: immunoSEQ multiplex PCR; the TCRdb copy retains only in-frame clones and omits some. The top ten clones hold under 0.95% of a sample with roughly 250,000 clones, around 89% of them seen once. Sequencing used peripheral blood. The receptors were sampled from a man aged 25-45 years with acute or convalescent COVID-19. CDR3s include the opening cysteine and the closing phenylalanine or tryptophan. The D gene is left open where the match is weak. Size is stated for part of the rows, as once, few or many counts, or as a class when the clone is expanded.

CDR3nt: TGTGCCAGCAGTGAAGGGACAGGGGCGCGGGATACGCAGTATTTT
CDR3aa: CASSEGTGARDTQYF
j_gene: TRBJ2-3
d_gene: TRBD1
v_gene: TRBV6-1
abundance: -

CDR3nt: TGTGCCAGCAAGGGGGTCGTACCCTACGAGCAGTACTTC
CDR3aa: CASKGVVPYEQYF
j_gene: TRBJ2-7
d_gene: -
v_gene: TRBV28
abundance: -

CDR3nt: TGTGCCAGCAGTTCAGGAGGGACTAACAATGAGCAGTTCTTC
CDR3aa: CASSSGGTNNEQFF
j_gene: TRBJ2-1
d_gene: TRBD2
v_gene: TRBV6-5
abundance: -

CDR3nt: TGTGCCAGCAGCCAAGAGAAGGGGGCGTCCACTGAAGCTTTCTTT
CDR3aa: CASSQEKGASTEAFF
j_gene: TRBJ1-1
d_gene: TRBD1
v_gene: TRBV3-1/TRBV3-2
abundance: -

CDR3nt: TGTGCCAGCAGCGAAGGGGGGGCTGGCTATGGCTACACCTTC
CDR3aa: CASSEGGAGYGYTF
j_gene: TRBJ1-2
d_gene: -
v_gene: TRBV28
abundance: few

CDR3nt: TGTGCCCTCCAACAGGGGGCTTTTGAAAAACTGTTTTTT
CDR3aa: CALQQGAFEKLFF
j_gene: TRBJ1-4
d_gene: TRBD1
v_gene: TRBV30
abundance: -

CDR3nt: TGTGCCAGCAGTGAGATCCCTCCCGGGGGGGGGACTGAAGCTTTCTTT
CDR3aa: CASSEIPPGGGTEAFF
j_gene: TRBJ1-1
d_gene: -
v_gene: TRBV6-1
abundance: -

CDR3nt: TGTGCCAGCACCGAGGACAGGGGGCGAGTACCCCTCCACTTT
CDR3aa: CASTEDRGRVPLHF
j_gene: TRBJ1-6
d_gene: TRBD1
v_gene: TRBV28
abundance: -

CDR3nt: TGTGCCAGCAGTCCCGGGACTAGCGGGGGGGCCCCCAAAAACATTCAGTACTTC
CDR3aa: CASSPGTSGGAPKNIQYF
j_gene: TRBJ2-4
d_gene: TRBD2
v_gene: TRBV28
abundance: -

CDR3nt: TGTGCCAGCAGCACAGGGACAGGCCTCTACGAGCAGTACTTC
CDR3aa: CASSTGTGLYEQYF
j_gene: TRBJ2-7
d_gene: TRBD1
v_gene: TRBV5-6
abundance: -

CDR3nt: TGCGCCAGCAGCCTTAGTGGGGGCGTAGATACGCAGTATTTT
CDR3aa: CASSLSGGVDTQYF
j_gene: TRBJ2-3
d_gene: -
v_gene: TRBV4-1
abundance: -

CDR3nt: TGTGCCAGCAGGGGGGGGCGGGCCGACTCCTACGAGCAGTACTTC
CDR3aa: CASRGGRADSYEQYF
j_gene: TRBJ2-7
d_gene: -
v_gene: TRBV27
abundance: -

CDR3nt: TGTGCCAGCAGTACCCAGGGGGGACAGACGTACGAGCAGTACTTC
CDR3aa: CASSTQGGQTYEQYF
j_gene: TRBJ2-7
d_gene: -
v_gene: TRBV6-5
abundance: -

CDR3nt: TGTGCCAGCGGCTCGGGACTCCTGGCCCAATATGGCTACACCTTC
CDR3aa: CASGSGLLAQYGYTF
j_gene: TRBJ1-2
d_gene: -
v_gene: TRBV28
abundance: -

CDR3nt: TGTGCCAGCACCATGCAGGGACAGGGAATTGAAGCTTTCTTT
CDR3aa: CASTMQGQGIEAFF
j_gene: TRBJ1-1
d_gene: TRBD1
v_gene: TRBV5-8
abundance: -

CDR3nt: TGTGCCAGCAGCCCTCGACAGGGGAACTACGAGCAGTACTTC
CDR3aa: CASSPRQGNYEQYF
j_gene: TRBJ2-7
d_gene: TRBD1
v_gene: TRBV11-2
abundance: -

CDR3nt: TGCGCCAGCAGCCCTCCCTTCGGTGCAACTAATGAAAAACTGTTTTTT
CDR3aa: CASSPPFGATNEKLFF
j_gene: TRBJ1-4
d_gene: -
v_gene: TRBV5-1
abundance: -

CDR3nt: TGTGCCAGCGATCAAACAGGGCCTGGGAACACTGAAGCTTTCTTT
CDR3aa: CASDQTGPGNTEAFF
j_gene: TRBJ1-1
d_gene: -
v_gene: TRBV2
abundance: once

CDR3nt: TGTGCCAGCAGTGATGGACAGATACTCTCTGGAAACACCATATATTTT
CDR3aa: CASSDGQILSGNTIYF
j_gene: TRBJ1-3
d_gene: -
v_gene: TRBV6-4
abundance: -

CDR3nt: TGTGCCATCAGTGAACGAGGACAGGGAGAAGAGACCCAGTACTTC
CDR3aa: CAISERGQGEETQYF
j_gene: TRBJ2-5
d_gene: TRBD1
v_gene: TRBV10-3
abundance: once

CDR3nt: TGTGCCAGCAGTTCTAAAGGGGGAGAGACCCAGTACTTC
CDR3aa: CASSSKGGETQYF
j_gene: TRBJ2-5
d_gene: -
v_gene: TRBV27
abundance: -

CDR3nt: TGTGCCACCTCGGGACAAGTGAACACTGAAGCTTTCTTT
CDR3aa: CATSGQVNTEAFF
j_gene: TRBJ1-1
d_gene: -
v_gene: TRBV18
abundance: -

CDR3nt: TGTGCCAGTAACAGGGGGCCTAACTATGGCTACACCTTC
CDR3aa: CASNRGPNYGYTF
j_gene: TRBJ1-2
d_gene: TRBD1
v_gene: TRBV6-5
abundance: -

CDR3nt: TGCGCCAGCAGCCCTGGGACAGGGGTGGGGAGTCAGCCCCAGCATTTT
CDR3aa: CASSPGTGVGSQPQHF
j_gene: TRBJ1-5
d_gene: TRBD1
v_gene: TRBV5-1
abundance: -

CDR3nt: TGTGCCAGCGGGACTTTCAATCAGCCCCAGCATTTT
CDR3aa: CASGTFNQPQHF
j_gene: TRBJ1-5
d_gene: -
v_gene: TRBV19
abundance: -

CDR3nt: TGTGCCAGCAGGACACTAGCGGGAGAGGGTGAGCAGTTCTTC
CDR3aa: CASRTLAGEGEQFF
j_gene: TRBJ2-1
d_gene: TRBD2
v_gene: TRBV6-5
abundance: -

CDR3nt: TGTGCCAGCAGCCCCATGGAGCGGGACTATGGCTACACCTTC
CDR3aa: CASSPMERDYGYTF
j_gene: TRBJ1-2
d_gene: -
v_gene: TRBV7-6
abundance: -